This is a list of T cell receptor beta chains from one sample in a study of blood T cell repertoires in COVID-19. Sequencing used immunoSEQ multiplex PCR; TCRdb keeps in-frame clones, though not all of them. The data hold about 170,000 clones, with approximately 81% observed a single time. Sequenced material: peripheral blood. Receptors were obtained from a human donor with acute or convalescent COVID-19. The donor label of this sample is uncertain. The CDR3 runs from the conserved cysteine through the conserved F or W. Each record gives: J gene, clone size, V gene, D gene, CDR3 protein, CDR3 DNA. A D gene is named only where the DNA matches it firmly. Only some rows state a clone size, as once, few, many or a class for expanded clones.

J gene: TRBJ2-3
clone size: .
V gene: TRBV2
D gene: .
CDR3 protein: CASSVEAQSTDTQYF
CDR3 DNA: TGTGCCAGCAGTGTGGAGGCCCAGAGCACAGATACGCAGTATTTT

J gene: TRBJ2-7
clone size: .
V gene: TRBV29-1
D gene: .
CDR3 protein: CSVGRGGVYEQYF
CDR3 DNA: TGCAGCGTTGGGAGGGGGGGCGTCTACGAGCAGTACTTC

J gene: TRBJ1-6
clone size: .
V gene: TRBV7-9
D gene: .
CDR3 protein: CASSSFYNSPLHF
CDR3 DNA: TGTGCCAGCAGTTCCTTCTATAATTCACCCCTCCACTTT

J gene: TRBJ2-3
clone size: .
V gene: TRBV6-5
D gene: .
CDR3 protein: CASSLTRKATDTQYF
CDR3 DNA: TGTGCCAGCAGTCTAACTAGAAAGGCCACAGATACGCAGTATTTT

J gene: TRBJ2-1
clone size: .
V gene: TRBV9
D gene: TRBD2
CDR3 protein: CASSTTPRTSGGSYNEQFF
CDR3 DNA: TGTGCCAGCAGCACTACCCCCCGGACTAGCGGGGGCTCCTACAATGAGCAGTTCTTC

J gene: TRBJ1-6
clone size: .
V gene: TRBV19
D gene: .
CDR3 protein: CASWQARTNSPLHF
CDR3 DNA: TGTGCCAGCTGGCAGGCCAGAACTAATTCACCCCTCCACTTT

J gene: TRBJ1-4
clone size: .
V gene: TRBV2
D gene: .
CDR3 protein: CASSADGATNEKLFF
CDR3 DNA: TGTGCCAGCAGTGCCGACGGAGCAACTAATGAAAAACTGTTTTTT

J gene: TRBJ1-1
clone size: .
V gene: TRBV10-1
D gene: .
CDR3 protein: CASSENRNRVNTEAFF
CDR3 DNA: TGCGCCAGCAGTGAGAATCGCAACAGGGTGAACACTGAAGCTTTCTTT

J gene: TRBJ1-1
clone size: .
V gene: TRBV18
D gene: .
CDR3 protein: CASSPITGGTEAFF
CDR3 DNA: TGTGCCAGCTCACCAATTACCGGGGGAACTGAAGCTTTCTTT

J gene: TRBJ1-1
clone size: .
V gene: TRBV5-8
D gene: .
CDR3 protein: CASSFTSNTEAFF
CDR3 DNA: TGTGCCAGCAGCTTCACATCGAACACTGAAGCTTTCTTT

J gene: TRBJ2-5
clone size: .
V gene: TRBV5-6
D gene: TRBD2
CDR3 protein: CATGTSGGSQETQYF
CDR3 DNA: TGTGCCACGGGGACTAGCGGGGGGTCCCAAGAGACCCAGTACTTC

J gene: TRBJ2-7
clone size: .
V gene: TRBV6-1
D gene: TRBD1
CDR3 protein: CASSDRPRTGGLYEQYF
CDR3 DNA: TGTGCCAGCAGTGACCGCCCTAGGACAGGGGGATTGTACGAGCAGTACTTC

J gene: TRBJ1-1
clone size: .
V gene: TRBV3-1/TRBV3-2
D gene: TRBD1
CDR3 protein: CASSFRDRTGEAFF
CDR3 DNA: TGTGCCAGCAGCTTCCGGGACAGGACTGGTGAAGCTTTCTTT

J gene: TRBJ2-7
clone size: few
V gene: TRBV2
D gene: .
CDR3 protein: CATKGDGTTNYEQYF
CDR3 DNA: TGTGCCACTAAGGGGGATGGGACGACCAACTACGAGCAGTACTTC

J gene: TRBJ1-1
clone size: .
V gene: TRBV2
D gene: .
CDR3 protein: CASSAGLNTEAFF
CDR3 DNA: TGTGCCAGCAGTGCAGGGTTGAACACTGAAGCTTTCTTT

J gene: TRBJ1-4
clone size: .
V gene: TRBV11-2
D gene: TRBD1
CDR3 protein: CASSLDRGSEKLFF
CDR3 DNA: TGTGCCAGCAGTTTGGACAGGGGAAGCGAAAAACTGTTTTTT

J gene: TRBJ2-7
clone size: .
V gene: TRBV20-1
D gene: TRBD1
CDR3 protein: CSASVGQGSPAYEQYF
CDR3 DNA: TGCAGTGCTAGTGTCGGACAGGGATCTCCCGCCTACGAGCAGTACTTC

J gene: TRBJ2-1
clone size: .
V gene: TRBV19
D gene: TRBD2
CDR3 protein: CASSIAAGVYEQFF
CDR3 DNA: TGTGCCAGTAGTATAGCTGCGGGGGTGTATGAGCAGTTCTTC

J gene: TRBJ2-5
clone size: few
V gene: TRBV7-2
D gene: .
CDR3 protein: CASSLEGWAETQYF
CDR3 DNA: TGTGCCAGCAGCTTAGAGGGGTGGGCAGAGACCCAGTACTTC

J gene: TRBJ1-4
clone size: .
V gene: TRBV7-2
D gene: TRBD1
CDR3 protein: CASSRDRTEKLFF
CDR3 DNA: TGTGCCAGCAGCCGGGACAGGACTGAGAAACTGTTTTTT

J gene: TRBJ1-3
clone size: .
V gene: TRBV3-1/TRBV3-2
D gene: .
CDR3 protein: CASSQDSPGERAGNTIYF
CDR3 DNA: TGTGCCAGCAGCCAAGATAGTCCGGGGGAAAGGGCTGGAAACACCATATATTTT

J gene: TRBJ2-2
clone size: .
V gene: TRBV9
D gene: TRBD1
CDR3 protein: CASSVDLGTENTGELFF
CDR3 DNA: TGTGCCAGCAGCGTAGACTTGGGGACAGAGAACACCGGGGAGCTGTTTTTT

J gene: TRBJ1-1
clone size: once
V gene: TRBV13
D gene: .
CDR3 protein: CASSFGWFEGRTEAFF
CDR3 DNA: TGTGCCAGCAGCTTTGGGTGGTTTGAGGGCCGGACTGAAGCTTTCTTT

J gene: TRBJ2-1
clone size: .
V gene: TRBV4-2
D gene: TRBD2
CDR3 protein: CASSRSTGLAGGAEQFF
CDR3 DNA: TGTGCCAGCAGCCGGTCCACGGGACTAGCGGGGGGTGCTGAGCAGTTCTTC

J gene: TRBJ1-1
clone size: .
V gene: TRBV6-5
D gene: .
CDR3 protein: CASIGQLNTEAFF
CDR3 DNA: TGTGCCAGCATAGGACAGTTGAACACTGAAGCTTTCTTT

J gene: TRBJ1-3
clone size: once
V gene: TRBV28
D gene: .
CDR3 protein: CASSLPGGVQPGNTIYF
CDR3 DNA: TGTGCCAGCAGTTTACCAGGAGGGGTTCAGCCTGGAAACACCATATATTTT

J gene: TRBJ2-3
clone size: .
V gene: TRBV18
D gene: .
CDR3 protein: CASSDDRDTQYF
CDR3 DNA: TGTGCCAGCTCGGATGACAGGGATACGCAGTATTTT

J gene: TRBJ1-5
clone size: .
V gene: TRBV4-2
D gene: TRBD1
CDR3 protein: CASSPGTGNQPQHF
CDR3 DNA: TGTGCCAGCAGCCCCGGGACAGGTAATCAGCCCCAGCATTTT

J gene: TRBJ1-5
clone size: few
V gene: TRBV27
D gene: .
CDR3 protein: CASSFEGIGNQPQHF
CDR3 DNA: TGTGCCAGCAGTTTCGAGGGTATTGGCAATCAGCCCCAGCATTTT

J gene: TRBJ1-5
clone size: few
V gene: TRBV5-8
D gene: TRBD1
CDR3 protein: CASSFRYWTGISNQPQHF
CDR3 DNA: TGTGCCAGCAGCTTCCGCTACTGGACAGGAATTAGCAATCAGCCCCAGCATTTT

J gene: TRBJ1-2
clone size: .
V gene: TRBV5-4
D gene: TRBD1
CDR3 protein: CASSSGQALANYGYTF
CDR3 DNA: TGTGCCAGCAGTTCGGGACAGGCTCTAGCTAACTATGGCTACACCTTC

J gene: TRBJ1-5
clone size: .
V gene: TRBV5-6
D gene: .
CDR3 protein: CASSLYGIRGNQPQHF
CDR3 DNA: TGTGCCAGCAGCTTGTACGGCATTAGGGGAAATCAGCCCCAGCATTTT

J gene: TRBJ2-3
clone size: few
V gene: TRBV7-8
D gene: TRBD1
CDR3 protein: CASSSNRGLSTDTQYF
CDR3 DNA: TGTGCCAGCAGCTCTAACAGGGGGCTGAGCACAGATACGCAGTATTTT

J gene: TRBJ1-2
clone size: .
V gene: TRBV19
D gene: TRBD1
CDR3 protein: CASSIRQGEGYTF
CDR3 DNA: TGTGCCAGTAGTATAAGACAGGGGGAAGGCTACACCTTC

J gene: TRBJ1-2
clone size: .
V gene: TRBV7-2
D gene: .
CDR3 protein: CASTPSRGYYGYTF
CDR3 DNA: TGTGCCAGCACCCCCTCACGGGGTTACTATGGCTACACCTTC

J gene: TRBJ2-5
clone size: few
V gene: TRBV5-1
D gene: TRBD1
CDR3 protein: CASSFLGQGTETQYF
CDR3 DNA: TGCGCCAGCAGCTTCCTCGGACAGGGTACGGAGACCCAGTACTTC

J gene: TRBJ1-3
clone size: .
V gene: TRBV12-3/TRBV12-4
D gene: .
CDR3 protein: CASSSSDTIYF
CDR3 DNA: TGTGCCAGCAGTTCCTCGGACACCATATATTTT

J gene: TRBJ2-1
clone size: .
V gene: TRBV13
D gene: .
CDR3 protein: CASSLERGAGLENEQFF
CDR3 DNA: TGTGCCAGCAGCTTAGAACGAGGGGCGGGACTGGAGAATGAGCAGTTCTTC

J gene: TRBJ2-2
clone size: .
V gene: TRBV18
D gene: TRBD1
CDR3 protein: CASSGQGTRYTGELFF
CDR3 DNA: TGTGCCAGCTCCGGACAGGGGACGAGGTACACCGGGGAGCTGTTTTTT

J gene: TRBJ2-2
clone size: .
V gene: TRBV9
D gene: .
CDR3 protein: CASSVTGTGELFF
CDR3 DNA: TGTGCCAGCAGCGTCACCGGCACCGGGGAGCTGTTTTTT

J gene: TRBJ1-4
clone size: .
V gene: TRBV4-2
D gene: .
CDR3 protein: CASSHSGGSSAPMVFF
CDR3 DNA: TGTGCCAGCAGCCACTCGGGAGGGTCGTCGGCCCCAATGGTGTTTTTT

J gene: TRBJ1-4
clone size: .
V gene: TRBV19
D gene: TRBD1
CDR3 protein: CASKDRGYVTNEKLFF
CDR3 DNA: TGTGCCAGTAAGGACAGGGGATATGTAACTAATGAAAAACTGTTTTTT

J gene: TRBJ2-7
clone size: .
V gene: TRBV11-2
D gene: .
CDR3 protein: CASSPLTSRYEQYF
CDR3 DNA: TGTGCCAGCAGCCCTCTGACTAGTAGGTACGAGCAGTACTTC

J gene: TRBJ1-1
clone size: few
V gene: TRBV7-9
D gene: .
CDR3 protein: CASSLKSEAFF
CDR3 DNA: TGTGCCAGCAGCTTAAAATCAGAAGCTTTCTTT

J gene: TRBJ2-2
clone size: .
V gene: TRBV11-3
D gene: TRBD1
CDR3 protein: CASSTGQGGTGELFF
CDR3 DNA: TGTGCCAGCAGCACGGGACAGGGCGGCACCGGGGAGCTGTTTTTT

J gene: TRBJ1-2
clone size: .
V gene: TRBV11-2
D gene: TRBD1
CDR3 protein: CASSARQGSSVNYGYTF
CDR3 DNA: TGTGCCAGCAGCGCCCGACAGGGGTCGTCAGTAAACTATGGCTACACCTTC

J gene: TRBJ2-7
clone size: .
V gene: TRBV7-9
D gene: TRBD1
CDR3 protein: CASSYDRESREQYF
CDR3 DNA: TGTGCCAGCAGCTACGACAGGGAATCGAGGGAGCAGTACTTC

J gene: TRBJ2-3
clone size: .
V gene: TRBV4-2
D gene: TRBD2
CDR3 protein: CASSQGERGGPLGTDTQYF
CDR3 DNA: TGTGCCAGCAGCCAAGGGGAGCGGGGGGGCCCGTTAGGCACAGATACGCAGTATTTT

J gene: TRBJ2-5
clone size: .
V gene: TRBV7-8
D gene: TRBD1
CDR3 protein: CASSSDRAETQYF
CDR3 DNA: TGTGCCAGCAGCTCGGACAGGGCGGAGACCCAGTACTTC

J gene: TRBJ1-5
clone size: .
V gene: TRBV30
D gene: .
CDR3 protein: CAWSVRWSGKMGNQPQHF
CDR3 DNA: TGTGCCTGGAGTGTTCGATGGTCAGGGAAGATGGGCAATCAGCCCCAGCATTTT

J gene: TRBJ1-1
clone size: .
V gene: TRBV4-3
D gene: .
CDR3 protein: CASSQDTAGPNTEAFF
CDR3 DNA: TGCGCCAGCAGCCAAGATACGGCAGGCCCGAACACTGAAGCTTTCTTT

J gene: TRBJ2-1
clone size: .
V gene: TRBV2
D gene: TRBD1
CDR3 protein: CASTPTGSSYNEQFF
CDR3 DNA: TGTGCCAGCACCCCGACAGGGAGCTCCTACAATGAGCAGTTCTTC